Included here is one TCR beta chain sequence, with context. Its cognate antigen is unknown. Trimming cost V 4 bases and J 3 bases, with 13 bases left between them. The CDR3 is 15 residues long. The germline gives CDR1 SGHTA, CDR2 FQGNSA. This record belongs to a study of T cell therapy after organ transplantation. This sample's time point: 20-29 weeks after completion of therapy. Generated by immunoSEQ multiplex PCR, the TCRdb table keeps only in-frame clones and is missing some. The table has 1,200 or so clones, roughly 59% seen once. This rearrangement joins TRBV7-2 to TRBJ2-1; D is perhaps TRBD2 (5 bases). The sequencing here drew on CD8+ T cells from blood, taken after autologous CMV-specific T cell therapy. The TCR was taken from a human patient who had received a solid organ transplant and had CMV disease. Some T cells may arise from the graft donor. CDR3 loop: CASSSPQRNYNEQFF. As DNA, the CDR3 is TGTGCCAGCAGCTCCCCCCAGCGGAACTACAATGAGCAGTTCTTC.